The T cell receptor beta chain under discussion was sequenced for a study of T cell responses to AZD1222 COVID-19 vaccine. Study-level points and caveats: Sampled repertoires all dated from after the peak T cell response.

Concerning this clone: Its antigen is unknown.

Samples with a second dose at about 4 or about 12 weeks were pooled together. The protocol was immunoSEQ multiplex PCR, while the TCRdb copy is restricted to in-frame clones and leaves out a portion. Among fewer than 130,000 clones listed, 70% to 90% were seen once. CDR3 length: 17 amino acids. Germline V gene data show CDR1 as SGHVS and CDR2 as FQNEAQ. V trimming: 4 bases; J trimming: 8 bases; junction bases outside the gene matches: 17. The sequence came from an adult who received the AZD1222 COVID-19 vaccine. The gene calls are TRBV7-8 and TRBJ2-1, with 7 bases identical to TRBD1. Source: peripheral blood, taken 28 days after the second AZD1222 dose. The CDR3 spells CASSYPGSYRGRDEQFF. DNA of the CDR3: TGTGCCAGCAGCTACCCAGGGTCCTACAGGGGTAGGGATGAGCAGTTCTTC.